This entry features one TCR beta chain sequence. This clonotype was observed once. The antigen it recognizes is unknown. Base qualities were left out, and no much larger clone turns up one base away. One read alone provides weak support. The CDR3 spans 13 residues, from the cysteine through the phenylalanine. Of the read, only the CDR3 DNA is kept; its 39 bases are in frame from base 1. Looking up the germline V gene (reference sequence) yields CDR1 SGHNT and CDR2 YYREEE. Trimming at the junction amounts to 0 bases on V and 0 bases on J, and the germline ends lie 3 bases apart. For oncotyping and quantification of minimal residual disease, T-ALL samples were taken at diagnosis from children and adults treated according to protocol. This specimen comes from a study of RUNX1 and TCR beta rearrangement in T-cell leukemia (dated by TCRdb to the early 2020s). Study-wide context: The study compared TCR beta rearrangements and CDR3 junctions in 13 T-ALLs carrying mono-allelic acquired RUNX1 mutations versus roughly 12 RUNX1 wildtype T-ALLs. In the mutated group, every RUNX1 mutation was heterozygous, with around ten located in the Runt homology domain and a few in the transactivation domain. RUNX1 wildtype T-ALLs were matched for an immature maturation arrest stage, defined by absent cytoplasmic or surface TCR beta protein. RUNX1 wildtype T-ALLs were selected to carry at least incomplete clonal TCR beta rearrangements, enabling D1 versus D2 segment comparison. The RUNX1-mutated T-ALLs covered a wider range of maturation arrest stages, including cases that were arrested before TCR beta rearrangement began. TCR beta rearrangements in human T-ALL were analyzed for comparison with results obtained from a Runx1 knockout mouse model. An earlier study had established the RUNX1 mutation status of the T-ALL cases. The multicentric trials consisted of GRAALL-2003 and GRAALL-2005. Genescan analysis following EuroClonality multiplex PCR on genomic DNA was used to assess TCR rearrangements.

Results the study describes overall, beyond this receptor: Fewer RUNX1-mutated T-ALLs carried clonal TCR beta rearrangements (approximately 60%) than reported for T-ALL generally (over 75%). Similar TCR beta J1 cluster usage was observed in RUNX1-mutated and wildtype T-ALLs, and no significant difference was found. No significant difference in TCR beta D1 segment usage was found between RUNX1-mutated (roughly 83%) and wildtype (around 61%) T-ALL clonal rearrangements. TCR beta CDR3 length or D segment truncation in T-ALLs could not be evaluated because too few clonal rearrangements were available.

Libraries were built with PCR. Instrument on record: Illumina MiSeq. Characterization of TCR beta DJ and VDJ rearrangements was performed by next generation amplicon sequencing. Turning to the authors' computational methods: The Vidjil software was used to analyze amplicon sequencing data and identify clonal TCR beta rearrangements. TCR beta rearrangement characteristics of the RUNX1-mutated and wildtype groups were compared using two-tailed Fisher exact tests. TCRdb handled the public reads itself, with Q25 trimming in fastp and clone calling in MiXCR, and kept productive beta chains. Rows are combined by CDR3 protein, so each entry shows the most common genes and DNA. It is TCRdb's table, rather than the study itself, that gives the V and J calls and clone size. For this sample there are under 150 distinct CDR3 sequences; roughly a quarter appear just once. Around three fifths of the sample goes to the ten largest clones.

The chain couples TRBV5-4 to TRBJ1-1, with the D gene uncertain. This TCR came from a female donor with T-cell acute lymphoblastic leukemia. The sequenced material came from blood. The DNA reads TGTGCCAGCAGCTTGGAATTGAACACTGAAGCTTTCTTT. This yields the protein CASSLELNTEAFF.